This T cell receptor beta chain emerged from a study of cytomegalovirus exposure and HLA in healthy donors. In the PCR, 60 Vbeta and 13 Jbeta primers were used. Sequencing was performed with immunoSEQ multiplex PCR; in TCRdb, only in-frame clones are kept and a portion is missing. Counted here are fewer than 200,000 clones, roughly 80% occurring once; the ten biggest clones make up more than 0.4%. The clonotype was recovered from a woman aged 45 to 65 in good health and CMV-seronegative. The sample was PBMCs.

CDR3 loop: CASSTSGGADTQYF. The CDR3 DNA sequence: TGTGCCAGTAGTACTAGCGGGGGGGCAGATACGCAGTATTTT. The chain has TRBV19 and TRBJ2-3; 12 positions agree with TRBD2. Germline CDR1 LNHDA, CDR2 SQIVND (reference sequence). This CDR3 comprises 14 residues. The J segment lost 4 bases and the V segment lost 4 bases, leaving 0 bases of the junction unmatched.